What follows describes a single TCR beta chain. Measured with immunoSEQ multiplex PCR; TCRdb has only the in-frame clones, and not every one. The sample lists around 250,000 clones; approximately 82% were seen once. This entry comes from a study of blood T cell repertoires in COVID-19. In germline, CDR1 is KGHSH, CDR2 LQKENI. The CDR3 contains 16 residues. V trimming: 4 bases; J trimming: 3 bases; junction bases outside the gene matches: 1. Material: peripheral blood. The V gene is TRBV18, the J gene TRBJ2-6; 12 bases map to TRBD2. The sequence derives from a woman between 18 and 29 years old with acute or convalescent COVID-19. The CDR3 is CASSQGLAGGANVLTF. The CDR3 DNA sequence: TGTGCCAGCTCACAGGGACTAGCGGGTGGGGCCAACGTCCTGACTTTC.